The 15 T cell receptor beta chains listed next were all sequenced from one sample in a study of cytomegalovirus exposure and HLA in healthy donors. 60 Vbeta and 13 Jbeta primers were used in PCR. Method: immunoSEQ multiplex PCR; TCRdb's copy keeps in-frame clones and lacks some. The sample yields roughly 36,000 clones, of which the top ten take up about 3.2%. Sequencing was done on a sample of PBMCs. These TCRs come from a woman in her 30s in good health and CMV-seropositive.

The V and J genes are TRBV5-4 and TRBJ2-1; 7 nucleotides align to TRBD2. CDR1 and CDR2 (germline): SGHNT, YYREEE (reference sequence). The CDR3 extends over 13 amino acids. Trimming at V came to 4 bases and at J to 11 bases, leaving 9 bases not matched to a gene. Written as DNA, the CDR3 is TGTGCCAGCAGCCCCGGGACTAACCTTCAGCAGTTCTTC. Residues: CASSPGTNLQQFF.

This sequence joins TRBV7-2 and TRBJ2-7, with 8 bases lining up with TRBD1. This CDR3 spans 13 amino acids. Germline loops: CDR1 SGHTA, CDR2 FQGNSA. V shed 5 bases and J 6 bases; nucleotides not matched to a gene: 6. CDR3 sequence reads: CASSPGTGTEQYF. The CDR3 nucleotides read TGTGCCAGCAGCCCGGGGACAGGAACCGAGCAGTACTTC.

V and J are TRBV9 and TRBJ1-1; 7 nucleotides align to TRBD1. The CDR3 spans 14 residues. The J segment lost 1 base and the V segment lost 6 bases, leaving 6 bases of the junction unmatched. Germline V gives CDR1 SGDLS, CDR2 YYNGEE. The CDR3, as DNA: TGTGCCAGCAACTCGGGACAGCAGAACACTGAAGCTTTCTTT. Protein sequence: CASNSGQQNTEAFF.

V and J are TRBV15 and TRBJ1-2; D unclear. Trimming stripped 8 bases from V and 4 bases from J, with 11 bases between. The length of the CDR3 is 12 residues. CDR1 and CDR2 (germline): LNHNV, YYDKDF (reference sequence). The CDR3 here is CATSALVYGYTF. CDR3 nucleotides: TGTGCCACCTCCGCGCTTGTCTATGGCTACACCTTC. Full variable domain (missing parts from reference TRBV15 and TRBJ1-2): DAMVIQNPRYQVTQFGKPVTLSCSQTLNHNVMYWYQQKSSQAPKLLFHYYDKDFNNEADTPDNFQSRRPNTSFCFLDIRSPGLGDTAMYLCATSALVYGYTFGSGTRLTVV.

The chain couples TRBV7-6 to TRBJ2-1, with 9 bases matching TRBD2. The CDR3 is made up of 15 amino acids. CDR1 and CDR2 (germline): SGHVS, FNYEAQ. Trimming took 0 bases from V and 4 from J; bases not matched to a gene: 1. The CDR3: CASSLAAGGYNEQFF. Here the CDR3 DNA reads TGTGCCAGCAGCTTAGCAGCGGGGGGATACAATGAGCAGTTCTTC.

The gene calls are TRBV29-1 and TRBJ2-1; 8 bases align to TRBD2. Germline V CDR1 and CDR2: SQVTM, ANQGSEA. The CDR3 has 14 amino acids. J was trimmed by 7 bases and V by 7 bases; bases with no gene match: 12. CDR3 sequence (DNA): TGCAGCGCCGAACGGCGGGGGGTTTCGAATGAGCAGTTCTTC. The encoded protein is CSAERRGVSNEQFF.

The chain carries TRBV27 and TRBJ2-2, with TRBD2 as a possible D gene (5 bases). The V gene lost 3 bases and the J gene lost 4 bases, with 15 bases spanning the gap. There are 16 residues in the CDR3. Germline-derived CDR1 and CDR2 are MNHEY and SMNVEV (reference sequence). This CDR3 is CASSFSRGVFTGELFF. The CDR3 DNA follows: TGTGCCAGCAGTTTTTCCCGGGGTGTGTTCACCGGGGAGCTGTTTTTT.

The chain employs TRBV6-5 and TRBJ1-1; D is perhaps TRBD1 (5 bases). V was shortened by 1 base and J by 2 bases, with 11 bases between the two germline ends. This CDR3 comprises 15 residues. Germline V CDR1 and CDR2: MNHEY, SVGAGI. Written as DNA, the CDR3 is TGTGCCAGCAGTTACTTCCAGGGATCCAACACTGAAGCTTTCTTT. Translating it yields CASSYFQGSNTEAFF.

The V and J genes are TRBV10-3 and TRBJ1-5, with D uncertain. CDR1 is ENHRY, CDR2 SYGVKD, per germline. The CDR3 runs to 18 residues. V dropped 3 bases and J dropped 0 bases, with 18 bases sitting between them. The DNA of the CDR3 is TGTGCCATCAGTGATAGCGCACCGACCGTTTTTAGCAATCAGCCCCAGCATTTT. This translates into CAISDSAPTVFSNQPQHF.

The rearrangement joins TRBV9 to TRBJ1-1; no clear D gene. Looked up from germline, CDR1 is SGDLS and CDR2 is YYNGEE. The CDR3 has 13 residues. Trimming took 4 bases from V and 6 from J, leaving 13 bases between them. The chain's CDR3 is CASSRQVGSEAFF. DNA for the CDR3: TGTGCCAGCAGCCGGCAGGTCGGCTCTGAAGCTTTCTTT.

V and J are TRBV5-4 and TRBJ1-6; tentative D call: TRBD1 (6 bases). This CDR3 has 18 amino acids. Germline V lookup: CDR1 SGHNT, CDR2 YYREEE (reference sequence). The ends were cut back, 6 bases at V and 9 bases at J, with 28 bases in the middle. The CDR3 DNA sequence: TGTGCCAGCACCGAAGGTGTGTTTAACGCCAGAGGGGGTTCACCCCTCCACTTT. Its protein product is CASTEGVFNARGGSPLHF.

The gene calls are TRBV19 and TRBJ2-3; TRBD2 agrees at 7 bases. The CDR3 totals 17 residues. V trimming: 4 bases; J trimming: 2 bases; junction bases outside the gene matches: 12. Germline V gives CDR1 LNHDA, CDR2 SQIVND (reference sequence). The CDR3 is CASSTYLRGGITDTQYF. The CDR3 nucleotides are TGTGCCAGTAGTACCTACCTCCGCGGGGGTATCACAGATACGCAGTATTTT.

The CDR3 loop is CASERGGASRNNEQFF. Written as DNA, the CDR3 is TGTGCCTCCGAGAGGGGGGGGGCCTCTCGTAACAATGAGCAGTTCTTC. The chain joins TRBV2 to TRBJ2-1, with a tentative D call TRBD2 (7 bases). Trimming stripped 11 bases from V and 5 bases from J, with 25 bases between. This CDR3 comprises 16 residues. Germline V lookup: CDR1 SNHLY, CDR2 FYNNEI.

The rearrangement joins TRBV7-8 to TRBJ2-3; a weak D match, TRBD1 (6 bases). Germline V gene sequence: CDR1 SGHVS, CDR2 FQNEAQ. The CDR3 is made up of 15 amino acids. V was clipped by 5 bases and J by 4 bases, with 16 bases between them. CDR3: CASSPPGASSDTQYF. DNA of the CDR3: TGTGCCAGCAGCCCCCCAGGGGCGAGTTCAGATACGCAGTATTTT. The complete variable domain, with remaining parts taken from reference TRBV7-8 and TRBJ2-3, reads GAGVSQSPRYKVAKRGQDVALRCDPISGHVSLFWYQQALGQGPEFLTYFQNEAQLDKSGLPSDRFFAERPEGSVSTLKIQRTQQEDSAVYLCASSPPGASSDTQYFGPGTRLTVL.

The chain has TRBV5-6 and TRBJ2-7; 7 positions agree with TRBD1. The J segment lost 2 bases and the V segment lost 2 bases, leaving 4 bases of the junction unmatched. Germline CDR1 and CDR2: SGHDT and YYEEEE. The length of the CDR3 is 14 residues. The CDR3 here is CASSFDRAPYEQYF. CDR3 bases: TGTGCCAGCAGCTTTGACAGGGCGCCCTACGAGCAGTACTTC.